These 9 T cell receptor beta chains share one sample of origin, sequenced in a study of kidney transplant recipient with SARS-CoV-2 infection. MiXCR, applied by TCRdb to the reads, yields one record per CDR3 protein. The data hold fewer than 250,000 distinct CDR3 sequences, with around 26% observed a single time. This material consisted of a blood sample, taken at baseline and between days 110 and 120 from a kidney transplant recipient. The receptors were sampled from a male patient between 25 and 39 years old who had COVID-19 and was a kidney transplant recipient. The T cells may partly be graft donor cells.

As for this clonotype: This may be a read error: a much more frequent sequence differs by one nucleotide. The CDR3 carries no conserved terminal phenylalanine or tryptophan, so it likely arises from a read error. The chain combines TRBV28 with TRBJ1-2; 7 bases fit TRBD1. With 10 bases clipped from V and 0 bases from J, the junction kept 8 bases outside the gene matches. This CDR3 is 14 amino acids long. Germline CDR1 is MDHEN and CDR2 is SYDVKM. CDR3 nucleotide sequence: TGTGCCACTTACGCCAGGGGGACTAACTATGGCTACACCCTC. Its protein product is CATYARGTNYGYTL.

With regard to this clonotype: A read error may be the cause here, since a much bigger clone is one base away. V and J are TRBV6-1 and TRBJ2-7; 7 nucleotides align to TRBD1. J was trimmed by 7 bases and V by 7 bases; bases with no gene match: 13. Per germline, CDR1 MNHNS and CDR2 SASEGT. The CDR3 consists of 14 residues. The CDR3 sequence is CASNNPTGFWEQYF. The CDR3 coding sequence is TGTGCCAGCAATAACCCGACAGGGTTCTGGGAGCAGTACTTC.

Worth noting for this clonotype: Because the CDR3 is missing its conserved closing phenylalanine or tryptophan, this is likely a read error. This chain joins TRBV19 and TRBJ1-2; D possibly corresponds to TRBD1 (5 bases). Germline CDR1 is LNHDA and CDR2 is SQIVND (reference sequence). The CDR3 runs to 17 residues. Trimming pared 5 bases from V and 4 bases from J, leaving 23 bases between. DNA for the CDR3: TGTGCCAGTAGTGAGCTAAGGACAAATCGAAAGACCTATGGCTACACCCTC. Its translation: CASSELRTNRKTYGYTL.

Ten or more counts support this clonotype. The V call is TRBV9, the J call TRBJ2-7; 11 bases align to TRBD2. Trimming removed 0 bases from V and 5 bases from J; junction bases left unmatched: 1. This CDR3 has 14 amino acids. Germline CDR1 reads SGDLS; CDR2 reads YYNGEE. The CDR3 DNA reads TGTGCCAGCAGCGTAGCGACTAGCGGGAACGAGCAGTACTTC. Its protein product is CASSVATSGNEQYF.

This clonotype was seen many times. This chain uses TRBV6-1 with TRBJ1-2, with D uncertain. Germline CDR1 reads MNHNS; CDR2 reads SASEGT. The CDR3 is made up of 17 amino acids. The V and J ends lost 5 bases and 4 bases respectively, with 23 bases between them. CDR3 sequence: CASSISRECRKTYGYTF. CDR3 nucleotide sequence: TGTGCCAGCAGTATTTCTAGGGAATGTAGAAAGACCTATGGCTACACCTTC.

This clonotype was seen at least ten times. The chain joins TRBV15 to TRBJ1-2; TRBD1 is a possible D gene (6 bases). V was pared by 0 bases and J by 8 bases, with 19 bases between. The length of the CDR3 is 16 residues. CDR1 and CDR2 from the germline V gene are LNHNV and YYDKDF (reference sequence). CDR3 residues: CATSRDPQGLAYGYTF. The DNA of the CDR3 is TGTGCCACCAGCAGAGATCCACAGGGCCTTGCTTACGGCTACACCTTC.

At least ten counts were recorded for this clonotype. The V call is TRBV6-4, the J call TRBJ1-1, with D possibly TRBD1 on 5 matching bases. Germline V gene lookup returns CDR1 MRHNA and CDR2 SNTAGT. The CDR3 runs to 16 residues. The ends were cut back, 8 bases at V and 4 bases at J, with 23 bases in the middle. The CDR3 spells CASPRAFAHGPTEAFF. The CDR3 nucleotides read TGTGCCAGCCCCAGGGCGTTCGCCCACGGACCCACTGAAGCTTTCTTT.

The chain combines TRBV21-1 with TRBJ2-1; the tabulated D call, TRBD1, remains unverified against the DNA. TRBV21-1 is classified as a pseudogene. This CDR3 has 19 amino acids. DNA of the CDR3: TGTGCCAGCAGCCCCCGAAGGGGGGTTAGACAGGGATTAGACAATGAGCAGCTCTTC. This gives the protein CASSPRRGVRQGLDNEQLF.

Comment on this clonotype: A single base separates this from a much larger clone, so it may be a read error. The chain joins TRBV23-1 to TRBJ1-6, with 8 bases fitting TRBD1. TRBV23-1 is recorded as an ORF, its role being uncertain. This CDR3 has 15 residues. Written as DNA, the CDR3 is TGCGCCAGCAGTCAGCCCAGGGGGCTAGAATCACCCCCCCACTTT. Amino acids: CASSQPRGLESPPHF.